The sequence of this TCR beta chain was determined in a study of T-cell reconstitution after alpha-beta-depleted transplantation in children. It was with unique molecular identifiers that the TCRbeta library was prepared. TCRdb called the PCR reads again in MiXCR, with one record for every CDR3 protein. This sample yields around 500,000 distinct CDR3 sequences, of which around 12% are seen a single time; around 6.1% belongs to the top ten. This CDR3 spans 15 amino acids. Looked up from germline, CDR1 is MNHEY and CDR2 is SVGEGT. With 6 bases clipped from V and 1 base from J, the junction kept 5 bases outside the gene matches.

The source is a human donor who donated a stem cell graft to a child with combined immunodeficiency. This sample comprised PBMCs from the stem cell graft donor, obtained from the stem cell graft. The V gene is TRBV6-2 or TRBV6-3, the J gene TRBJ2-3; 9 nucleotides match TRBD2. The CDR3 loop is CASRGGRGRTDTQYF. As DNA, the CDR3 is TGTGCCAGCAGAGGCGGGAGGGGACGCACAGATACGCAGTATTTT.